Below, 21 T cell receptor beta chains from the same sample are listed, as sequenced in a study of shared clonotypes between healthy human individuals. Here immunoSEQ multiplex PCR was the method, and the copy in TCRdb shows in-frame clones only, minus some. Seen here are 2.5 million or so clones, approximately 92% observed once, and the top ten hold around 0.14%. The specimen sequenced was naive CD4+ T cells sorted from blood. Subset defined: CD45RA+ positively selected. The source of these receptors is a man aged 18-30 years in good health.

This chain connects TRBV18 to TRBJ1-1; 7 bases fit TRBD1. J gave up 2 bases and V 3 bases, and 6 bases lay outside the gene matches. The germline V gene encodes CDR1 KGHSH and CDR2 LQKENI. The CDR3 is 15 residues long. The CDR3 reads CASSPSTGINTEAFF. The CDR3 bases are TGTGCCAGCTCACCCTCGACAGGGATTAACACTGAAGCTTTCTTT. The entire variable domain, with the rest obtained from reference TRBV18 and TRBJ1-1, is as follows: NAGVMQNPRHLVRRRGQEARLRCSPMKGHSHVYWYRQLPEEGLKFMVYLQKENIIDESGMPKERFSAEFPKEGPSILRIQQVVRGDSAAYFCASSPSTGINTEAFFGQGTRLTVV.

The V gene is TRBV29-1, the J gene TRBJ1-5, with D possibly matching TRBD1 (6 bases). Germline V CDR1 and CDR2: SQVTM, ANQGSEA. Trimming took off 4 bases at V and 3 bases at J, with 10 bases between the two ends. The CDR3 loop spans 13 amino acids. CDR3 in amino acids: CSVAGEINQPQHF. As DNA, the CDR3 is TGCAGCGTTGCAGGGGAAATCAATCAGCCCCAGCATTTT. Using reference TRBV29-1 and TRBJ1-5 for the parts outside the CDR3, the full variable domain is SAVISQKPSRDICQRGTSLTIQCQVDSQVTMMFWYRQQPGQSLTLIATANQGSEATYESGFVIDKFPISRPNLTFSTLTVSNMSPEDSSIYLCSVAGEINQPQHFGDGTRLSIL.

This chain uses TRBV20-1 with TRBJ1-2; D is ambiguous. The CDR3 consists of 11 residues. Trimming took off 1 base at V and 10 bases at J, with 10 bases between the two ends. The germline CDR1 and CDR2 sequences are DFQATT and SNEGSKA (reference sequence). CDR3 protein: CSARGPVDYTF. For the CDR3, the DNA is TGCAGTGCTAGAGGGCCCGTGGACTACACCTTC.

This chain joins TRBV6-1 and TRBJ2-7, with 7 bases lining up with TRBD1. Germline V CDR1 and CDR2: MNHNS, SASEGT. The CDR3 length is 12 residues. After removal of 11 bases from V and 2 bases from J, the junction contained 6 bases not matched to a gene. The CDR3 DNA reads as TGTGCCCACAGGGGTCCCACCTACGAGCAGTACTTC. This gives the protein CAHRGPTYEQYF.

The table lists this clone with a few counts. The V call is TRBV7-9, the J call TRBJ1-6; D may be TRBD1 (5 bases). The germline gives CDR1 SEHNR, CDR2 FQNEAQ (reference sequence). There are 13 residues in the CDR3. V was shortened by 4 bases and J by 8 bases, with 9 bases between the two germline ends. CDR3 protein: CASSWVGDSPLHF. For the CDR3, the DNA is TGTGCCAGCAGCTGGGTGGGGGATTCACCCCTCCACTTT.

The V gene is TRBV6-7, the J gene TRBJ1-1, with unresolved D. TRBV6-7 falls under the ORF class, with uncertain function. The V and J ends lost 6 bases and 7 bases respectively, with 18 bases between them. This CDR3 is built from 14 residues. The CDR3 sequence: CASSTNAFFDEAFF. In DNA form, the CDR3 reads TGTGCCAGCAGCACCAATGCCTTTTTCGATGAAGCTTTCTTT.

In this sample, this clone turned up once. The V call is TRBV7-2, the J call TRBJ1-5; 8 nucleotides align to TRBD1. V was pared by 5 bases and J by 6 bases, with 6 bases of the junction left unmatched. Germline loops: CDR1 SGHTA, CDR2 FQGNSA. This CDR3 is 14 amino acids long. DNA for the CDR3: TGTGCCAGCAGCCCCGACAGGGGTCTTCAGCCCCAGCATTTT. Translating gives CASSPDRGLQPQHF.

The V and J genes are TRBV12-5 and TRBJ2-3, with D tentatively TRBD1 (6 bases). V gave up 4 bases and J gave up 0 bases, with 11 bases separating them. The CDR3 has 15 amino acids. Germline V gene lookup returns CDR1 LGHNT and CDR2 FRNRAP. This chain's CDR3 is CASGSRQVSTDTQYF. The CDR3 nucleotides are TGTGCTAGTGGTTCTCGACAGGTTAGCACAGATACGCAGTATTTT.

The DNA of the CDR3 is TGTGCCAGCTCACCAATAACGTTAGACCAGTATTTT. It specifies CASSPITLDQYF. The chain links TRBV18 to TRBJ2-3; no definite D call. V lost 2 bases and J 12 bases, leaving 12 bases between the germline ends. In germline, CDR1 is KGHSH, CDR2 LQKENI. The CDR3 is 12 residues long. The full variable domain, in which reference TRBV18 and TRBJ2-3 provide the parts outside the CDR3, is NAGVMQNPRHLVRRRGQEARLRCSPMKGHSHVYWYRQLPEEGLKFMVYLQKENIIDESGMPKERFSAEFPKEGPSILRIQQVVRGDSAAYFCASSPITLDQYFGPGTRLTVL.

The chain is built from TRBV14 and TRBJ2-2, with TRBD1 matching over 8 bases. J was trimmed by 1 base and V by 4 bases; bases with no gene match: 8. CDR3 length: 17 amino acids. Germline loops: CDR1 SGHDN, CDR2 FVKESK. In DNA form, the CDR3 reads TGTGCCAGCAGCCCAGGGGACAGGACAGGGAACACCGGGGAGCTGTTTTTT. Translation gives CASSPGDRTGNTGELFF.

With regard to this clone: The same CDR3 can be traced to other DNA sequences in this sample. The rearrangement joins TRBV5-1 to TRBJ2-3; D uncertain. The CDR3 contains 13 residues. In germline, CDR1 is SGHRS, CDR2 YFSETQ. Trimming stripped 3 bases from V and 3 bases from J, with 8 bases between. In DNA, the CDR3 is TGCGCCAGCAGCTCAGGAGTGACAGATACGCAGTATTTT. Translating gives CASSSGVTDTQYF.

DNA of the CDR3: TGTGCCAGCAGCTTACCGCCCGGGGGCGAGGATGAGCAGTTCTTC. Translated: CASSLPPGGEDEQFF. V and J are TRBV7-4 and TRBJ2-1; either TRBD1 or TRBD2 may supply D (6 bases each). V shed 2 bases and J shed 8 bases, with 16 bases lying between them. Germline V gene data show CDR1 as SGHVT and CDR2 as SQSDAQ. The CDR3 totals 15 residues.

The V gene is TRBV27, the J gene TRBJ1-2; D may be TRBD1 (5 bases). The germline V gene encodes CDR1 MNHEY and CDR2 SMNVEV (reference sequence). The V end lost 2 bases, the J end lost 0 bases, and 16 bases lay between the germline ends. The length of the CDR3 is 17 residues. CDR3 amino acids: CASSLVPGSFPNYGYTF. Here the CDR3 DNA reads TGTGCCAGCAGTTTAGTTCCAGGGTCATTTCCTAACTATGGCTACACCTTC.

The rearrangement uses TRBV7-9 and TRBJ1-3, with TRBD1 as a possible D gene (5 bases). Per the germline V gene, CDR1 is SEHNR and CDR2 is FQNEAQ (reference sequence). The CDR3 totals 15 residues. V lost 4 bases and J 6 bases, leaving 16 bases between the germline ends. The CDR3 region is CASSSLSAGTNTIYF. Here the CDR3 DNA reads TGTGCCAGCAGCTCCTTATCCGCAGGGACAAACACCATATATTTT.

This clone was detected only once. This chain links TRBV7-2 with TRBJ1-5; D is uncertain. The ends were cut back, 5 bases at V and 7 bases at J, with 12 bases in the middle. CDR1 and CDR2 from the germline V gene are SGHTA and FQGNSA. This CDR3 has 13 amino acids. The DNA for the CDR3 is TGTGCCAGCAGCCCTATAGGTGAACAGCCCCAGCATTTT. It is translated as CASSPIGEQPQHF.

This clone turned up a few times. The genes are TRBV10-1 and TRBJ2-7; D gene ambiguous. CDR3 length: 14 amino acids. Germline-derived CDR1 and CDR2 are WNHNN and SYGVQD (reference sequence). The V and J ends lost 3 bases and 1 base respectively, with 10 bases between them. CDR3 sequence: CASSDGVRSYEQYF. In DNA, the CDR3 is TGCGCCAGCAGTGATGGGGTTAGGTCCTACGAGCAGTACTTC.

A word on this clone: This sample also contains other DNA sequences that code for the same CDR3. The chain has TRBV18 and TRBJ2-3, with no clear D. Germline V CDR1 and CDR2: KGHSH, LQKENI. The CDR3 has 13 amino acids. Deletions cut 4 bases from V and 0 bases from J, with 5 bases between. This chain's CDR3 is CASSLDSTDTQYF. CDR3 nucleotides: TGTGCCAGCTCACTGGACAGCACAGATACGCAGTATTTT. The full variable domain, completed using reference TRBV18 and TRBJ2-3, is NAGVMQNPRHLVRRRGQEARLRCSPMKGHSHVYWYRQLPEEGLKFMVYLQKENIIDESGMPKERFSAEFPKEGPSILRIQQVVRGDSAAYFCASSLDSTDTQYFGPGTRLTVL.

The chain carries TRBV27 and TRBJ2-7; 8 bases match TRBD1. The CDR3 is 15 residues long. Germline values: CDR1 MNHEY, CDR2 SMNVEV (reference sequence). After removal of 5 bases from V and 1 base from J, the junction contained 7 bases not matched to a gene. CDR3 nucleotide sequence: TGTGCCAGCAGTCCCTCGGACAGGGCATCCTACGAGCAGTACTTC. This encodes CASSPSDRASYEQYF.

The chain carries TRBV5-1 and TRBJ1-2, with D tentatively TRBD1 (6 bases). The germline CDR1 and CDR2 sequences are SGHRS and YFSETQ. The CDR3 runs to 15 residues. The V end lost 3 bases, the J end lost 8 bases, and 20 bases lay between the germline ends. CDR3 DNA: TGCGCCAGCAGCTCTGGCCAGGGGATCGAATACGGCTACACCTTC. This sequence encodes CASSSGQGIEYGYTF.

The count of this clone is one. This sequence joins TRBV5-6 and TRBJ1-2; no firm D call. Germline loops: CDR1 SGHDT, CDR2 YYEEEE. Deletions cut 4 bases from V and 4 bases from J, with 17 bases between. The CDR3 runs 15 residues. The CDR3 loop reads CASSARAAERYGYTF. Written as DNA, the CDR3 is TGTGCCAGCAGCGCGCGGGCAGCTGAACGCTATGGCTACACCTTC. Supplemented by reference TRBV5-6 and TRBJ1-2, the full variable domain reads DAGVTQSPTHLIKTRGQQVTLRCSPKSGHDTVSWYQQALGQGPQFIFQYYEEEERQRGNFPDRFSGHQFPNYSSELNVNALLLGDSALYLCASSARAAERYGYTFGSGTRLTVV.

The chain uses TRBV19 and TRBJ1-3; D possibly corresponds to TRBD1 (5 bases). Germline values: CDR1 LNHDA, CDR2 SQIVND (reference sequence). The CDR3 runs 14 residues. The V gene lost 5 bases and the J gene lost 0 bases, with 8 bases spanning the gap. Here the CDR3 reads CASSSGISGNTIYF. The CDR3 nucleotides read TGTGCCAGTAGTTCAGGGATCTCTGGAAACACCATATATTTT.